These 13 T cell receptor beta chains were all obtained from the same sample, sequenced in a study of cytomegalovirus exposure and HLA in healthy donors. PCR employed 60 Vbeta and 13 Jbeta primers. This table comes from immunoSEQ multiplex PCR, and its TCRdb copy is limited to in-frame clones, with some not included. The data contain just over 150,000 clones, about 85% of them singletons. Sequencing was carried out using PBMCs. The receptors derive from a young woman in good health and CMV-seronegative.

The chain is built from TRBV9 and TRBJ1-2; no definite D call. V lost 0 bases to trimming and J lost 3 bases, with 9 bases between them. CDR3 length equals 14 residues. Germline CDR1 reads SGDLS; CDR2 reads YYNGEE. The CDR3 region has the DNA TGTGCCAGCAGCGTAGGTCTTTCAGACTATGGCTACACCTTC. This sequence encodes CASSVGLSDYGYTF.

CDR3 in amino acids: CASSQGQGVTGELFF. The DNA of the CDR3 is TGCGCCAGCAGCCAAGGACAGGGCGTCACCGGGGAGCTGTTTTTT. The chain carries TRBV4-3 and TRBJ2-2, with 7 bases matching TRBD1. Germline V gene sequence: CDR1 LGHNA, CDR2 YSLEER. This CDR3 has 15 residues. V dropped 1 base and J dropped 4; count of bases not matched to a gene: 3.

In this sample, this clone turned up once. This sample includes further DNA sequences coding for the same CDR3. The CDR3 spells CASSVGSGDYGYTF. The CDR3 nucleotides read TGTGCCAGCAGCGTAGGATCAGGGGACTATGGCTACACCTTC. The J gene is TRBJ1-2, the V gene TRBV9; weak D call: TRBD1 (6 bases). This CDR3 spans 14 amino acids. Germline values: CDR1 SGDLS, CDR2 YYNGEE. V shed 0 bases and J shed 3 bases, with 9 bases lying between them.

This sequence joins TRBV6-6 and TRBJ2-7; D is unclear. This CDR3 comprises 13 residues. Germline CDR1 MNHNY, CDR2 SVGAGI (reference sequence). V gave up 6 bases and J gave up 3 bases, with 12 bases separating them. The CDR3 region is CASSRLDRYEQYF. CDR3 DNA sequence: TGTGCCAGCAGCCGGCTAGACCGCTACGAGCAGTACTTC.

This clone was observed once. This rearrangement joins TRBV7-2 to TRBJ1-2, with 7 nucleotides matching TRBD1. V lost 5 bases and J lost 8; bases outside the gene matches: 8. The V gene's germline CDR1 is SGHTA and CDR2 FQGNSA. The CDR3 consists of 13 residues. CDR3 nucleotide sequence: TGTGCCAGCAGCCAACAGGGGAATCGCGGCTACACCTTC. Translated: CASSQQGNRGYTF.

The chain joins TRBV7-2 to TRBJ1-4; 11 bases are a match to TRBD1. The trim removed 6 bases at V and 9 bases at J, leaving 6 bases unmatched. The CDR3 covers 14 residues. Germline CDR1 is SGHTA and CDR2 is FQGNSA. The chain's CDR3 is CASSWGTGGKKLFF. CDR3 DNA sequence: TGTGCCAGCAGTTGGGGGACAGGGGGTAAAAAACTGTTTTTT.

This clone was seen a handful of times. The chain employs TRBV4-2 and TRBJ2-6; TRBD1 might be the D (6 bases). The CDR3 has 18 residues. Trimming took 0 bases from V and 0 from J, leaving 12 bases between them. Germline V gene data show CDR1 as LGHNA and CDR2 as YNFKEQ. The CDR3 protein is CASSQEGQLSSGANVLTF. The CDR3, as DNA: TGTGCCAGCAGCCAAGAAGGACAGTTGAGCTCTGGGGCCAACGTCCTGACTTTC.

V usage is TRBV7-8 and J usage is TRBJ1-1, with a possible D match to TRBD1 (5 bases). The germline V gene has CDR1 SGHVS and CDR2 FQNEAQ. The CDR3 contains 14 residues. V was trimmed by 3 bases and J by 5 bases, leaving 13 bases between them. CDR3 nucleotides: TGTGCCAGCAGCTTCCGGGGGACGGGAACTGAAGCTTTCTTT. It yields the protein CASSFRGTGTEAFF. Looking up the rest from reference TRBV7-8 and TRBJ1-1 gives the full variable domain: GAGVSQSPRYKVAKRGQDVALRCDPISGHVSLFWYQQALGQGPEFLTYFQNEAQLDKSGLPSDRFFAERPEGSVSTLKIQRTQQEDSAVYLCASSFRGTGTEAFFGQGTRLTVV.

This rearrangement joins TRBV10-3 to TRBJ1-2, with D tentatively TRBD1 (5 bases). This CDR3 has 13 residues. V was pared by 3 bases and J by 2 bases, with 7 bases between. From germline, CDR1 is ENHRY and CDR2 SYGVKD. The CDR3 loop reads CAISDAGNYGYTF. As DNA, the CDR3 is TGTGCCATCAGTGACGCAGGGAACTATGGCTACACCTTC.

The chain is built from TRBV28 and TRBJ2-1; 7 bases are a match to TRBD2. The germline V gene has CDR1 MDHEN and CDR2 SYDVKM. J lost 1 base, V lost 5 bases, and 8 bases had no gene match. There are 16 residues in the CDR3. The CDR3 DNA reads TGTGCCAGCAGTCACGGACCGCGGGGGTCCTACAATGAGCAGTTCTTC. Encoded protein: CASSHGPRGSYNEQFF.

The chain is built from TRBV19 and TRBJ2-1, with 8 bases fitting TRBD2. The germline gives CDR1 LNHDA, CDR2 SQIVND (reference sequence). V dropped 2 bases and J dropped 7; count of bases not matched to a gene: 7. CDR3 size: 15 residues. CDR3 DNA sequence: TGTGCCAGTAGTATAAAAAGCGGGAGTGGAAATGAGCAGTTCTTC. It encodes CASSIKSGSGNEQFF.

The chain couples TRBV21-1 to TRBJ1-6; the D call of TRBD1 is as the table states it, not checked on the DNA. TRBV21-1 is a documented pseudogene. CDR3 length: 16 amino acids. CDR3 region: CASGPGTGGGNSPLHF. The CDR3 DNA reads TGTGCCAGCGGACCCGGGACAGGGGGCGGTAATTCACCCCTCCACTTT.

In this sample, this clone turned up a few times. The gene calls are TRBV4-1 and TRBJ2-7; 15 nucleotides agree with TRBD2. CDR3 length equals 19 residues. Germline CDR1 MGHRA, CDR2 YSYEKL. The junction had 14 bases not matched to a gene; V was cut back by 1 base and J by 7 bases. For the CDR3, the DNA is TGCGCCAGCAGCCAAGTCGGACTAGCGGGAGGGAGGGACCTACGAGAGCAGTACTTC. Amino acids: CASSQVGLAGGRDLREQYF.